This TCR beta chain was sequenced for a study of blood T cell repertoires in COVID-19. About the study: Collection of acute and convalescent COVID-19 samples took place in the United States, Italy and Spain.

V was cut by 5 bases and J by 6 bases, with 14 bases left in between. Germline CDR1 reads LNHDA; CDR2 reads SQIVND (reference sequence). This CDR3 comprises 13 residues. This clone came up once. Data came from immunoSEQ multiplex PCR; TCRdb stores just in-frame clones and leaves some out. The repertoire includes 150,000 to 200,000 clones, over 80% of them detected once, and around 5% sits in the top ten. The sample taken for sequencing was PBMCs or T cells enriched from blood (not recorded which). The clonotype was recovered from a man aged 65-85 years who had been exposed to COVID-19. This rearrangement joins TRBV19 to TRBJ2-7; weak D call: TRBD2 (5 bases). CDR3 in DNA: TGTGCCAGTAGTCTCTCCGGGGTCTCCGAGCAGTACTTC. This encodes CASSLSGVSEQYF.